These 16 T cell receptor beta chains share one sample of origin, sequenced in a study of spatial heterogeneity in lung cancer. As for time point: sample taken at primary tumor resection. Study observations and caveats: One measure, the expanded intratumoral alpha and beta TCR count, tracked tumor mutation counts.

Their antigens are not known. TCRdb re-analysed the 5' RACE reads in MiXCR, keeping a single row per CDR3 protein. The sample consists of several thousand distinct CDR3 sequences, over 10% of them appearing once. Sequences were derived from lung tumor tissue, sampled at surgery. These receptors all come from a male donor with early-stage non-small cell lung cancer.

In this sample, this clonotype turned up many times. The V and J genes are TRBV6-1 and TRBJ1-1; 7 bases are a match to TRBD1. The CDR3 extends over 14 amino acids. The V and J ends lost 6 bases and 3 bases, in that order; junction bases with no gene match: 7. Germline loops: CDR1 MNHNS, CDR2 SASEGT. The CDR3 spells CASRPTGRDTEAFF. The CDR3 nucleotides read TGTGCCAGCAGACCGACAGGGCGGGACACTGAAGCTTTCTTT.

By frequency in the sample, this clonotype is medium-sized. This chain uses TRBV12-3 or TRBV12-4 with TRBJ1-5, with D possibly TRBD1 on 5 matching bases. The germline V and J ends were trimmed by 4 bases and 3 bases, with 10 bases remaining between them. The CDR3 is made up of 14 amino acids. The CDR3 spells CASSWGDLNQPQHF. DNA of the CDR3: TGTGCCAGCAGTTGGGGGGACCTCAATCAGCCCCAGCATTTT.

There are many counts of this clonotype. V gene TRBV18 combines with J gene TRBJ2-2; 8 bases are a match to TRBD1. Per the germline V gene, CDR1 is KGHSH and CDR2 is LQKENI. This CDR3 comprises 17 residues. Unmatched junction bases numbered 10, after V lost 2 bases and J lost 5 bases. The CDR3 region has the DNA TGTGCCAGCTCACCAGGCGGGACAGGCCGGGGTACCGGGGAGCTGTTTTTT. This translates into CASSPGGTGRGTGELFF.

Sample share makes this clonotype medium-sized (0.01 to 0.1%). CDR3 sequence reads: CASSLISGGEREQYF. The DNA for the CDR3 is TGTGCCAGCAGCTTGATTAGCGGGGGCGAAAGGGAGCAGTACTTC. The J gene is TRBJ2-7, the V gene TRBV7-9; 9 bases are a match to TRBD2. Germline V gene lookup returns CDR1 SEHNR and CDR2 FQNEAQ (reference sequence). Trimming removed 3 bases from V and 7 bases from J; junction bases left unmatched: 10. The CDR3 loop spans 15 amino acids.

This clonotype occurred once. The chain is built from TRBV27 and TRBJ2-1, with unresolved D. Germline values: CDR1 MNHEY, CDR2 SMNVEV (reference sequence). Trimming cost V 6 bases and J 3 bases, with 6 bases left between them. The CDR3 sequence is 12 residues long. Here the CDR3 reads CASRGGYNEQFF. The DNA of the CDR3 is TGTGCCAGCAGGGGCGGCTACAATGAGCAGTTCTTC.

This clonotype is medium-sized by share. This chain connects TRBV6-1 to TRBJ1-3; D unclear. V was clipped by 6 bases and J by 0 bases, with 6 bases between them. This CDR3 spans 13 amino acids. Per the germline V gene, CDR1 is MNHNS and CDR2 is SASEGT. For the CDR3, the DNA is TGTGCCAGCAGATTCTACTCTGGAAACACCATATATTTT. Protein sequence: CASRFYSGNTIYF.

This clonotype is labeled as medium-sized (0.01 to 0.1%). This chain joins TRBV30 and TRBJ2-2, with a tentative D call TRBD1 (6 bases). V gave up 8 bases and J gave up 5 bases, with 15 bases separating them. This CDR3 has 13 residues. Looked up from germline, CDR1 is GTSNPN and CDR2 is SVGIG (reference sequence). The CDR3 is CARGQGNTGELFF. CDR3 bases: TGTGCCAGGGGTCAGGGGAATACCGGGGAGCTGTTTTTT.

At least ten counts were recorded for this clonotype. The chain employs TRBV25-1 and TRBJ1-2, with D perhaps matching TRBD1 (6 bases). The CDR3 totals 14 residues. V was cut by 7 bases and J by 6 bases, with 18 bases left in between. Germline loops: CDR1 MGHDK, CDR2 SYGVNS. For the CDR3, the DNA is TGTGCCAGCAATAATAACAGGGATGGGGATGGCTACACCTTC. Its translation: CASNNNRDGDGYTF.

At least ten counts were recorded for this clonotype. The chain joins TRBV12-3 or TRBV12-4 to TRBJ2-7, with TRBD1 as a possible D gene (6 bases). The CDR3 runs 12 residues. Between the trimmed V and J ends, which lost 5 bases and 4 bases, there was a span of 9 bases. In nucleotides, the CDR3 is TGTGCCAGCAGTCAGGGGCCTTACGAGCAGTACTTC. Translating it yields CASSQGPYEQYF.

The sample holds many counts of this clonotype. This sequence joins TRBV20-1 and TRBJ2-7, with 10 positions matching TRBD1. Germline values: CDR1 DFQATT, CDR2 SNEGSKA (reference sequence). The V and J ends lost 5 bases and 6 bases, in that order; junction bases with no gene match: 4. This CDR3 is 12 amino acids long. DNA for the CDR3: TGCAGTGCTCGACGACAGGGGGCCGAGCAGTACTTC. Translated, it gives CSARRQGAEQYF.

This clonotype was seen at least ten times. The chain is built from TRBV6-2 or TRBV6-3 and TRBJ2-1, with TRBD1 identical over 10 bases. There are 17 residues in the CDR3. Germline V gene sequence: CDR1 MNHEY, CDR2 SVGEGT. V shed 5 bases and J 2 bases; nucleotides not matched to a gene: 9. The CDR3 DNA reads as TGTGCCAGCAGTGGCCGGGACAGGGGCCCGACCTACAATGAGCAGTTCTTC. It yields the protein CASSGRDRGPTYNEQFF.

The table lists this clonotype with many counts. V and J are TRBV7-2 and TRBJ2-3; tentative D call: TRBD2 (5 bases). CDR1 SGHTA and CDR2 FQGNSA come from the germline V gene. V dropped 5 bases and J dropped 5 bases, with 20 bases sitting between them. The CDR3 spans 16 residues. CDR3 region: CASSLRLTAAGDTQYF. CDR3 sequence (DNA): TGTGCCAGCAGCCTTCGACTTACCGCCGCGGGAGATACGCAGTATTTT.

This chain connects TRBV20-1 to TRBJ2-1; 8 nucleotides align to TRBD2. CDR3 length equals 13 residues. V shed 5 bases, J shed 8 bases, and the junction held 8 bases outside the gene matches. The V gene's germline CDR1 is DFQATT and CDR2 SNEGSKA (reference sequence). The DNA of the CDR3 is TGCAGTGCTGGCCGGACTAGCCGCGATGAGCAGTTCTTC. It is translated as CSAGRTSRDEQFF.

This chain uses TRBV28 with TRBJ2-7, with no clear D. Germline loops: CDR1 MDHEN, CDR2 SYDVKM. The CDR3 is made up of 14 amino acids. V was trimmed by 3 bases and J by 0 bases, leaving 9 bases between them. This chain's CDR3 is CASSLGFSSYEQYF. CDR3 nucleotide sequence: TGTGCCAGCAGTTTGGGCTTTAGCTCCTACGAGCAGTACTTC.

This clonotype has ten or more counts. V is TRBV4-1 and J is TRBJ2-1; 8 bases match TRBD2. CDR3 length: 18 residues. J lost 8 bases, V lost 0 bases, and 15 bases had no gene match. CDR1 MGHRA and CDR2 YSYEKL come from the germline V gene. DNA for the CDR3: TGCGCCAGCAGCCAAGATTGGGCGTCGGGACTAGACGACTATGAGCAGTTCTTC. Residues: CASSQDWASGLDDYEQFF.

In its sample, this clonotype was seen many times. The chain has TRBV5-6 and TRBJ2-3, with 12 bases that match TRBD2. The V and J ends lost 3 bases and 5 bases, in that order; junction bases with no gene match: 7. The CDR3 contains 16 residues. CDR1 and CDR2 (germline): SGHDT, YYEEEE. This chain's CDR3 is CASSYPGLAGQDTQYF. In DNA, the CDR3 is TGTGCCAGCAGCTACCCGGGACTAGCGGGTCAAGATACGCAGTATTTT. Complete variable domain (other parts from reference TRBV5-6 and TRBJ2-3): DAGVTQSPTHLIKTRGQQVTLRCSPKSGHDTVSWYQQALGQGPQFIFQYYEEEERQRGNFPDRFSGHQFPNYSSELNVNALLLGDSALYLCASSYPGLAGQDTQYFGPGTRLTVL.